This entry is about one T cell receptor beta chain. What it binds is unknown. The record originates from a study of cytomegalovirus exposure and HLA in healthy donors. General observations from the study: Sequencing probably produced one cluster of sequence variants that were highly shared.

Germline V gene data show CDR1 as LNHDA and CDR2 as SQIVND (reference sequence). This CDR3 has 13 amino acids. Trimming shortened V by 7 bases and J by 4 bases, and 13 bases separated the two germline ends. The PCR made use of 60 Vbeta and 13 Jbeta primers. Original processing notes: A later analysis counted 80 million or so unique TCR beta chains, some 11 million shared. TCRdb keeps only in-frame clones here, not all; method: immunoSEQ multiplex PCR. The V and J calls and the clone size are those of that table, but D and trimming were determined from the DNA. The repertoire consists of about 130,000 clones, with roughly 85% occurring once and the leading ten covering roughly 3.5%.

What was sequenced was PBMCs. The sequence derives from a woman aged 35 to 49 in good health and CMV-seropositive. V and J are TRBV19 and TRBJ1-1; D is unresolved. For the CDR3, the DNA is TGTGCCAGTATTGGGGAAGGGAGCACTGAAGCTTTCTTT. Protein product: CASIGEGSTEAFF.